This T cell receptor (beta chain) originates from a study of cytomegalovirus exposure and HLA in healthy donors (dated by TCRdb to 2016 to 2017). About the full investigation: An earlier analysis of approximately 640 of the donors reported about 250 Gb of sequence data and approximately 110 million unique TCR beta sequences from about 200 million T cells. Approximately 330 gigabases of sequencing data and around 80 million unique TCR sequences made up an early release that covered 640 HLA-typed donors. The genetic ancestry cluster associated with self-reported Caucasian donors included around 76% of the 300 to 450 genotyped donors. The study was designed to test whether signatures of past pathogen exposure could be identified by cataloging public T cell receptors. The study profiled the T cell repertoires of some 610 subjects by immunosequencing and related them to cytomegalovirus serostatus. In addition to the first cohort of around 670 subjects, a separate validation cohort of 120 different subjects was used. To predict cytomegalovirus infection status, the study combined high-throughput TCR immunosequencing, statistical association of individual TCRs with disease status, and machine learning. A later analysis re-analyzed previously published TCR beta repertoires from about 600 donors and added high-resolution HLA genotyping to study TCR occurrence patterns. The later analysis used no new phenotypic data to find candidate immune exposures, relying instead on TCR beta sequences and their occurrence across donors. An earlier analysis of several hundred of the donors used high-throughput TCR beta sequencing to judge whether each TCR beta V gene segment behaved as functional or pseudogenic. Donor age, sex, ethnicity and CMV serostatus were compiled together with the repertoire data. Genome-wide SNP genotypes for about 55% of the 666 donors were used in a later genetic analysis, which treated that subset as a discovery cohort. All discovery cohort repertoires had been generated using a single sequencing platform. HLA typing covered class I and class II loci at four-digit resolution. The number of typed donors differed by locus: about 620-640 for A, B, C, DRB1 and DQB1; 500 to 550 for DQA1; around 610 for DPA1; and approximately 450 for DPB1. About five DR-DQ haplotypes were treated as single units for association and clustering because of strong linkage in the cohort. Across 300 to 500 genotyped donors of the cohort, an average of approximately 220,000 unique TCR beta nucleotide sequences per donor were sequenced, and roughly a sixth of those sequences were non-productive.

About this clone: Its cognate antigen has yet to be identified. There are no base qualities to consult, and no much larger clone falls within one base.

Libraries were prepared through the immunoSEQ multiplex PCR assay. A mixture of 60 forward primers for TCR Vbeta segments and 13 reverse primers for TCR Jbeta segments was used in the multiplex PCR. The CDR3 region of rearranged TCR beta genes was amplified from genomic DNA with a multiplex PCR assay. Amplified TCR beta libraries were sequenced as 87-base-pair reads on the Illumina HiSeq System. The published analysis was carried out like this. Across the 500 to 850 repertoires, a later analysis counted roughly 77 million unique TCR beta chains, 9 million to 14 million of which were shared by at least two donors. Raw reads were error-corrected and collapsed into unique sequences with a nearest-neighbor algorithm that merged closely related sequences to remove PCR and sequencing errors. Alignment of CDR3 sequences to IMGT reference sequences was used to assign V, D and J gene segments. For a sequence to be retained, at least a six-nucleotide match to both a V gene segment and a J gene segment was required. Rearrangements were classified as productive when the CDR3 lacked stop codons and remained in frame with V and J, and all other rearrangements were classified as non-productive. CDR3 was defined by IMGT convention, running from the second conserved V-encoded cysteine to the conserved J-encoded phenylalanine. In an earlier analysis of around 600 of the donors, sequences lacking an unambiguous match to a single V gene segment were excluded. An earlier analysis of some 610 of the donors called V segments functional above 56.7% productive rearrangements and segregating when the between-donor standard deviation exceeded 5%. A statistical classification framework was built to diagnose cytomegalovirus status from the catalog of TCR beta chain sequences. V and J gene assignment, in a later analysis, came from comparing TCR nucleotide sequences with IMGT/GENE-DB human TR gene sequences. Using the TCRdist pipeline, a later analysis assigned CDR3 sequences along with most-parsimonious VDJ recombination scenarios. In a later analysis, each TCR beta chain was defined by its CDR3 amino acid sequence together with its V-gene family, and reads without a unique V-gene family were excluded. As a way to deal with suspected cross-contamination and a sequencing artifact, a later analysis dropped 640 or so nucleotide sequences that were highly shared and had low generation probability. In a later analysis, a clonal expansion index was calculated for each public chain from normalized within-repertoire ranks of inferred template counts. In a later analysis, generation probabilities were computed using a VDJ recombination model fitted to out-of-frame rearrangements, and the results were checked against IGoR. Hypergeometric tests were used in a later analysis to score TCR-TCR, TCR-HLA and TCR-CMV co-occurrence, with a repertoire-size bias correction applied to the TCR pairs. To estimate false discovery rates, a later analysis permuted the HLA or CMV assignments 20 times. In a later analysis, co-occurring TCRs were grouped using DBSCAN, with TCRdist sequence similarity added in when clustering inside HLA-allele-positive subsets. Repertoires with fewer than 30,000 or more than 120,000 public chains, plus five repertoires with anomalous nucleotide sharing, were excluded from co-occurrence clustering. What TCRdb holds here is the immuneACCESS table cut down to in-frame rearrangements. Part of the clones is not present; checked against another copy, under half of the missing clones reflect an unresolved V gene, and the others are unexplained. The D gene and trimming were derived from the DNA, and the V and J assignments and clone size from that table. The table for this sample lists around 130,000 clones; about 85% of them were counted only once. The ten largest make up around 1.7% of the sample.

The germline V gene supplies CDR1 SGDLS and CDR2 YYNGEE. The CDR3 has 12 amino acids, counting the end cysteine and phenylalanine. The DNA shown is the 36-base CDR3, in frame from base 1. Deletion took 5 bases off V and 4 bases off J, with a span of 9 bases between the germline ends. The cohort comprised some 730 healthy bone marrow donors. At the time of sampling, all cohort members were nominally healthy, though unrecorded immune exposures were likely present. The donor tested CMV seronegative and was one of the 352 seronegative cohort members. A peripheral blood sample was collected from each donor, and TCR beta sequencing was performed on peripheral blood mononuclear cells. Genomic DNA extraction from the blood cell samples was performed with the Qiagen DNeasy Blood Extraction Kit. Results and caveats for the whole study, not just this receptor: Across donors, most TCR sequences were observed very rarely, whereas some public TCRs were present in many individuals. In vitro tests confirmed that a few of the cytomegalovirus-associated TCR beta chains recognize cytomegalovirus antigens. In a later analysis, HLA-associated TCR beta chains were found to be more clonally expanded and to have lower generation probabilities than equally common non-associated chains. Because some donors lacked HLA typing at each locus, the association tests relied only on the typed subset. Some 15 rarely observed V segments, including chromosome 9 orphons, were excluded from the earlier analysis of a few hundred of the donors because counts were too low. The cohort was sequenced for TCR beta chains only, and without alpha or paired-chain data the features that could be detected were limited. According to a later genetic analysis, donors in an Asian-associated ancestry cluster had fewer N-insertions in productive TCRs than the roughly 670-donor mean. Some IMGT-functional V segments, including TRBV6-2 and TRBV6-3, could not be distinguished by the 87-base-pair reads and were therefore excluded. For the cohort, immune exposure information was limited to CMV serostatus. Most CMV-associated TCR beta chains appeared to be HLA-restricted in a later analysis, and the HLA associations seemed to be driven largely by CMV exposure. An earlier analysis of approximately 540 of the donors showed that most TCR beta V segments appeared in productive rearrangements either about 87% or about 30% of the time, which broadly matched IMGT annotations. Sequencing depth was assumed to be roughly uniform across donors in the presence/absence analyses, though that assumption may not hold. The authors suggested that the approach could potentially be extended to other disease states and immunological phenotypes. When HLA alleles, especially DR and DQ, strongly co-occurred, attributing TCR associations to individual alleles was difficult. A further reported finding was that TCR beta sequences accurately predicted the HLA-A and HLA-B alleles for most subjects in the first cohort. In a later analysis, 15,000 to 20,000 TCR beta sequences were associated with specific HLA alleles at a false discovery rate of 0.05. Linkage disequilibrium might explain the correlated functional status among segregating V segments, but an unknown experimental factor could not be excluded. In a later genetic analysis, a missense DCLRE1C variant was associated with V-gene and J-gene trimming of TCR beta chains, and the association was replicated in an independent cohort. A cluster of highly shared sequence variants was judged likely to represent a technical artifact of the sequencing pipeline. According to a later analysis, TCR association rates differed among HLA loci, with DRB1 alleles showing the most associated TCRs and HLA-C alleles showing the fewest. In both the original and validation cohorts, the classifier was reported to diagnose cytomegalovirus status with high specificity and sensitivity. According to a later analysis, parvovirus B19, influenza, CMV and Epstein-Barr virus appeared linked to several top co-occurrence clusters. The study gave a list of over 150 TCR beta chains associated with cytomegalovirus.

The sample was PBMCs. This TCR came from a boy aged 5 to 17 in good health and CMV-seronegative. The receptor chain draws on TRBV9 and TRBJ1-1, with the identity of the D gene unclear. The DNA is TGTGCCAGCAGAGAGACAACCACTGAAGCTTTCTTT. Translated, this gives CASRETTTEAFF.